The 4 T cell receptor beta chains below were found in one sample sequenced in a study of shared clonotypes between healthy human individuals. TCRdb's table, derived via immunoSEQ multiplex PCR, lists solely in-frame clones and lacks some. The sample holds about 2.3 million clones, 92% seen once. The sequenced sample consisted of naive CD4+ T cells from PBMCs. This sample's subset: CD45RA+ positively selected. These receptors originate from a man aged 18 to 30 in good health. Some clones in this sample may be carry-over from other donors' samples.

This sequence joins TRBV5-1 and TRBJ2-3, with D unclear. The length of the CDR3 is 14 residues. V lost 7 bases, J lost 0 bases, and 12 bases lay in between. The V gene's germline CDR1 is SGHRS and CDR2 YFSETQ. This chain's CDR3 is CASRPTASTDTQYF. In nucleotides, the CDR3 is TGCGCCAGCCGACCCACCGCTAGCACAGATACGCAGTATTTT.

J is TRBJ2-1 and V is TRBV7-3, with 10 bases aligning to TRBD1. CDR3 length equals 16 residues. The germline V gene encodes CDR1 SGHTA and CDR2 FQGTGA. The trim removed 5 bases at V and 4 bases at J, leaving 8 bases unmatched. The CDR3 bases are TGTGCCAGCAGCCCCCTGCGACAGGGGGCGTACAATGAGCAGTTCTTC. Protein product: CASSPLRQGAYNEQFF. Using reference TRBV7-3 and TRBJ2-1 for the parts outside the CDR3, the full variable domain is GAGVSQTPSNKVTEKGKYVELRCDPISGHTALYWYRQSLGQGPEFLIYFQGTGAADDSGLPNDRFFAVRPEGSVSTLKIQRTERGDSAVYLCASSPLRQGAYNEQFFGPGTRLTVL.

The rearrangement links TRBV2 to TRBJ2-6; the D is unclear. Germline CDR1 SNHLY, CDR2 FYNNEI. V lost 6 bases to trimming and J lost 0 bases, with 9 bases between them. The CDR3 has 15 amino acids. CDR3 in DNA: TGTGCCAGCAGGGACGCCCGCTCTGGGGCCAACGTCCTGACTTTC. The encoded protein is CASRDARSGANVLTF.

The chain links TRBV7-8 to TRBJ2-7, with TRBD2 matching over 11 bases. V lost 1 base and J lost 10; bases outside the gene matches: 6. Germline values: CDR1 SGHVS, CDR2 FQNEAQ. CDR3 length: 14 amino acids. CDR3 sequence (DNA): TGTGCCAGCAGCTTAGGAAGTGGACTAGCGGGCCAGTACTTC. Translating it yields CASSLGSGLAGQYF.